This entry lists 2 T cell receptor beta chains sequenced from one sample in a study of CD8+CD57+ T cells in acquired aplastic anemia. Genomic DNA was employed as the template in profiling TCR beta VDJ and CDR3. One entry per CDR3 protein results from TCRdb running MiXCR on the reads. Found here are some 410,000 distinct CDR3 sequences, 60% to 80% of them singletons; the top ten hold approximately 4%. Sequencing used sorted CD4+, CD8+, or CD8+CD57+ T cells (not recorded which) from PBMCs. The origin of the receptors is a human donor in good health, serving as a control.

This clonotype was observed at least ten times. CDR3: CASSQGGSYNEQFF. The CDR3 DNA follows: TGTGCCAGCAGTCAGGGAGGTTCCTACAATGAGCAGTTCTTC. This chain uses TRBV6-4 with TRBJ2-1; TRBD2 might be the D (6 bases). From germline, CDR1 is MRHNA and CDR2 SNTAGT. The CDR3 consists of 14 residues. Trimming stripped 5 bases from V and 1 base from J, with 9 bases between.

Details on this clonotype: A read error may account for a junction end that differs from germline. The rearrangement uses TRBV19 and TRBJ2-3; 8 nucleotides agree with TRBD2. CDR1 and CDR2 (germline): LNHDA, SQIVND (reference sequence). The CDR3 has 14 amino acids. The CDR3 nucleotides read TGTGCCAGTAGCATAGCGCGGGGGGACGATACGCAGTATTTT. The encoded protein is CASSIARGDDTQYF.